This TCR beta chain was documented in a study of cytomegalovirus exposure and HLA in healthy donors. About this clone: Its antigen is not identified.

CDR3 length equals 16 residues. The germline CDR1 and CDR2 sequences are SGHDT and YYEEEE. The ends lost 2 bases at V and 7 bases at J; junction bases unmatched: 9. General study results and limits: The majority of TCR sequences were rare, yet some public TCRs appeared in many donors. The authors assumed roughly uniform sequencing depth across donors for presence/absence analyses. A later analysis linked a missense DCLRE1C variant to TCR beta V- and J-gene trimming.

The PCR had 60 Vbeta and 13 Jbeta primers. In the original analysis: Later reanalysis found 70 million to 95 million unique TCR beta chains, roughly 9.9 million of them shared. The data were produced by immunoSEQ multiplex PCR, yet TCRdb's version contains in-frame clones alone and is incomplete. Clonal size and the V and J genes are those of that table, whereas D and trimming came from the DNA. The sample carries 95,000 to 120,000 clones, around 68% recorded once. The sequenced sample consisted of PBMCs. The J gene is TRBJ1-2, the V gene TRBV5-6; TRBD1 matches 12 bases. This clonotype originated in a woman in her forties in good health and CMV-seropositive. Here the CDR3 DNA reads TGTGCCAGCAGCTTTCCCCGGGACAGGGGGCGCATTGGCTACACCTTC. Amino acids: CASSFPRDRGRIGYTF.